The next 17 T cell receptor beta chains were all read from a single sample in a study of blood T cell repertoires in COVID-19. Profiling relied on immunoSEQ multiplex PCR, and the TCRdb table lists in-frame clones only, not all of them. The table shows 59,000 or so clones, with 79% occurring only once. Sequencing was done on a sample of peripheral blood. The receptors were sampled from a man in his fifties or sixties with acute or convalescent COVID-19.

The V gene is TRBV29-1, the J gene TRBJ1-2; tentatively, D is TRBD1 (6 bases). V was shortened by 4 bases and J by 6 bases, with 15 bases between the two germline ends. This CDR3 has 13 amino acids. Germline CDR1 reads SQVTM; CDR2 reads ANQGSEA. In DNA form, the CDR3 reads TGCAGCGTTGCCCCGTACAGGGCAGATGGCTACACCTTC. Protein sequence: CSVAPYRADGYTF.

The chain uses TRBV7-2 and TRBJ2-1; 10 nucleotides match TRBD2. V lost 4 bases, J lost 8 bases, and 11 bases stayed unmatched. The germline CDR1 and CDR2 sequences are SGHTA and FQGNSA. The CDR3 is 16 residues long. The CDR3, as DNA: TGTGCCAGCAGCTCATATCTAGCGGGAGATTCCGATGAGCAGTTCTTC. Translating it yields CASSSYLAGDSDEQFF.

CDR3 sequence (DNA): TGTGCCAGCAGAACTAGCGGGAGGGCCCCAGATACGCAGTATTTT. Encoded protein: CASRTSGRAPDTQYF. This chain connects TRBV6-5 to TRBJ2-3; 13 nucleotides align to TRBD2. Germline lookup yields CDR1 MNHEY and CDR2 SVGAGI. The CDR3 is 15 amino acids. With V trimmed by 6 bases and J by 4 bases, 4 bases remained unmatched.

The rearrangement uses TRBV2 and TRBJ1-6; TRBD1 aligns across 8 bases. The CDR3 loop spans 14 amino acids. The V gene's germline CDR1 is SNHLY and CDR2 FYNNEI. With 4 bases clipped from V and 10 bases from J, the junction kept 6 bases outside the gene matches. The CDR3 loop reads CASSGAGGRSPLHF. Written as DNA, the CDR3 is TGTGCCAGCAGTGGGGCAGGGGGCCGATCACCCCTCCACTTT.

This clone was recorded a few times. This chain uses TRBV11-2 with TRBJ2-7, with a weak D call TRBD2 (5 bases). This CDR3 spans 14 amino acids. The V end was cut by 5 bases, the J end by 6 bases, with 17 bases between. In germline, CDR1 is SGHAT, CDR2 FQNNGV. The CDR3 is CASSPNGNNREQYF. CDR3 bases: TGTGCCAGCAGCCCCAACGGGAACAACCGCGAGCAGTACTTC. Together with reference TRBV11-2 and TRBJ2-7, the CDR3 gives the full variable domain: EAGVAQSPRYKIIEKRQSVAFWCNPISGHATLYWYQQILGQGPKLLIQFQNNGVVDDSQLPKDRFSAERLKGVDSTLKIQPAKLEDSAVYLCASSPNGNNREQYFGPGTRLTVT.

This sequence joins TRBV27 and TRBJ2-1, with D hard to call. V lost 2 bases, J lost 5 bases, and 7 bases lay in between. The length of the CDR3 is 13 residues. Germline V gene sequence: CDR1 MNHEY, CDR2 SMNVEV (reference sequence). The CDR3 spells CASSLARDNEQFF. CDR3 nucleotides: TGTGCCAGCAGTTTAGCAAGAGACAATGAGCAGTTCTTC.

This rearrangement joins TRBV18 to TRBJ2-2, with 8 positions matching TRBD1. The CDR3 contains 15 residues. J gave up 5 bases and V 1 base, and 3 bases lay outside the gene matches. CDR1 is KGHSH, CDR2 LQKENI, per germline. CDR3 DNA sequence: TGTGCCAGCTCACCACAGCAGGGGGCGACCGGGGAGCTGTTTTTT. Residues: CASSPQQGATGELFF.

This clone has a single count. V usage is TRBV15 and J usage is TRBJ2-5, with TRBD2 matching 8 bases. V dropped 5 bases and J dropped 1; count of bases not matched to a gene: 9. The CDR3 spans 16 residues. Germline V gives CDR1 LNHNV, CDR2 YYDKDF (reference sequence). The CDR3 protein is CATSFATSAIQETQYF. The CDR3 DNA is TGTGCCACCAGCTTCGCGACTAGCGCAATCCAAGAGACCCAGTACTTC.

The rearrangement joins TRBV19 to TRBJ1-2; D unclear. V was clipped by 4 bases and J by 2 bases, with 8 bases between them. Germline assignment: CDR1 LNHDA and CDR2 SQIVND (reference sequence). The CDR3 has 13 residues. The CDR3 DNA reads as TGTGCCAGTAGTAGGCAGGCCAACTATGGCTACACCTTC. Protein: CASSRQANYGYTF.

The table lists this clone with a few counts. The chain employs TRBV19 and TRBJ2-7, with 7 bases lining up with TRBD1. Losses at the gene ends were 9 bases for V and 6 bases for J; bases not matched to a gene: 11. CDR1 is LNHDA, CDR2 SQIVND, per germline (reference sequence). This CDR3 has 13 amino acids. The CDR3 DNA reads TGTGCCAGCCAGGACAGGCCGATGGGCGAGCAGTACTTC. It codes for CASQDRPMGEQYF.

The gene calls are TRBV3-1 (or the pseudogene TRBV3-2) and TRBJ1-2; 8 nucleotides line up with TRBD1. Germline CDR1 and CDR2: LGHDT and YNNKEL (reference sequence). The CDR3 consists of 15 residues. Unmatched junction bases numbered 9, after V lost 4 bases and J lost 5 bases. CDR3 coding DNA: TGTGCCAGCAGCCCAGGGGGCGCAGAAGGATATGGCTACACCTTC. Protein sequence: CASSPGGAEGYGYTF.

The gene calls are TRBV28 and TRBJ1-5; TRBD1 agrees at 11 bases. Germline CDR1 and CDR2: MDHEN and SYDVKM. The CDR3 is 16 amino acids. The junction had 14 bases not matched to a gene; V was cut back by 9 bases and J by 7 bases. The CDR3 spells CASTRIGQGARQPQHF. CDR3 nucleotides: TGTGCCAGTACGCGCATCGGACAGGGGGCACGACAGCCCCAGCATTTT.

V usage is TRBV7-2 and J usage is TRBJ2-7; 10 positions match TRBD2. Germline V lookup: CDR1 SGHTA, CDR2 FQGNSA. Trimming removed 4 bases from V and 5 bases from J; junction bases left unmatched: 8. The CDR3 is made up of 15 amino acids. CDR3 amino acids: CASSSGLAKRNEQYF. CDR3 nucleotides: TGTGCCAGCAGCTCGGGACTAGCGAAGAGGAACGAGCAGTACTTC.

The V gene is TRBV5-1, the J gene TRBJ2-1; TRBD2 is a possible D gene (5 bases). V lost 3 bases to trimming and J lost 6 bases, with 10 bases between them. CDR3 length: 13 amino acids. The germline gives CDR1 SGHRS, CDR2 YFSETQ. The CDR3 region has the DNA TGCGCCAGCAGCTACGACTACCCCAATGAGCAGTTCTTC. Translating gives CASSYDYPNEQFF.

The chain couples TRBV19 to TRBJ2-1; 8 nucleotides match TRBD2. The ends lost 7 bases at V and 8 bases at J; junction bases unmatched: 7. Germline CDR1 LNHDA, CDR2 SQIVND (reference sequence). The CDR3 is 13 residues long. The CDR3 DNA reads TGTGCCAGTAAACAAGCGGGAGCCCATGAGCAGTTCTTC. Amino acid sequence: CASKQAGAHEQFF.

The rearrangement uses TRBV7-8 and TRBJ1-1; TRBD1 matches 8 bases. The CDR3 runs to 15 residues. The trim removed 4 bases at V and 5 bases at J, leaving 9 bases unmatched. Germline CDR1 and CDR2: SGHVS and FQNEAQ. CDR3 sequence (DNA): TGTGCCAGCAGCTCCGGACAGGGAAGGGTTACTGAAGCTTTCTTT. Protein sequence: CASSSGQGRVTEAFF.

V gene TRBV5-1 combines with J gene TRBJ1-2; 7 nucleotides agree with TRBD1. The CDR3 has 13 amino acids. V lost 2 bases and J lost 8; bases outside the gene matches: 6. CDR1 and CDR2 from the germline V gene are SGHRS and YFSETQ. The DNA of the CDR3 is TGCGCCAGCAGCTTTATACAGGGGAGCGGCTACACCTTC. Its translation: CASSFIQGSGYTF.